This T cell receptor (beta chain) comes out of a study of cytomegalovirus exposure and HLA in healthy donors. General study findings and limits: Testing in vitro showed three CMV-associated chains specific for CMV antigens. There were several of the most significant clusters that appeared linked to common viral pathogens in a later analysis. Among donors in an Asian-associated ancestry cluster, a later analysis reportedly found fewer N-insertions than the roughly 610-donor mean.

With regard to this clone: The antigen is undetermined.

PCR used 60 Vbeta primers and 13 Jbeta primers. Assay used: immunoSEQ multiplex PCR; TCRdb lists only in-frame clones, some missing. The profile covers around 110,000 clones, with 82% appearing a single time and about 2.5% taken by the ten largest. Germline V gene lookup returns CDR1 SGHRS and CDR2 YFSETQ. After removal of 3 bases from V and 4 bases from J, the junction contained 12 bases not matched to a gene. The CDR3 has 16 amino acids. The chain is built from TRBV5-1 and TRBJ2-5; 7 bases match TRBD1. Sequenced: PBMCs. This TCR derives from a young man in good health and CMV-seropositive. CDR3 sequence reads: CASSYRTGRTRETQYF. CDR3 sequence (DNA): TGCGCCAGCAGCTACCGGACAGGCCGGACGAGAGAGACCCAGTACTTC.